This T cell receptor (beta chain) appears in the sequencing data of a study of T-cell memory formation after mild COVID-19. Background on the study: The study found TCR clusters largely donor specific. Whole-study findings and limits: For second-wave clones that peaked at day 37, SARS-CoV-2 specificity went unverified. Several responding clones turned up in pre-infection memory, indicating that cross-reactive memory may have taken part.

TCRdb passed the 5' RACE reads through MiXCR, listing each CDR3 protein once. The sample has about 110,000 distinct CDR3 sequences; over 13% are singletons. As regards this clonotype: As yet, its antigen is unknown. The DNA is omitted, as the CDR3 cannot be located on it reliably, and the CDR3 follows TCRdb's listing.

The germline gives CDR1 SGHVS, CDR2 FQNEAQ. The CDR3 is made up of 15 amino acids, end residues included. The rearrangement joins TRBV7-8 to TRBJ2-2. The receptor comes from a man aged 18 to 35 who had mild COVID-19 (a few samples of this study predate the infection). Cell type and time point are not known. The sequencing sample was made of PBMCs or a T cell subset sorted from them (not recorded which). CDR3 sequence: CASSAVANTGELFFF.